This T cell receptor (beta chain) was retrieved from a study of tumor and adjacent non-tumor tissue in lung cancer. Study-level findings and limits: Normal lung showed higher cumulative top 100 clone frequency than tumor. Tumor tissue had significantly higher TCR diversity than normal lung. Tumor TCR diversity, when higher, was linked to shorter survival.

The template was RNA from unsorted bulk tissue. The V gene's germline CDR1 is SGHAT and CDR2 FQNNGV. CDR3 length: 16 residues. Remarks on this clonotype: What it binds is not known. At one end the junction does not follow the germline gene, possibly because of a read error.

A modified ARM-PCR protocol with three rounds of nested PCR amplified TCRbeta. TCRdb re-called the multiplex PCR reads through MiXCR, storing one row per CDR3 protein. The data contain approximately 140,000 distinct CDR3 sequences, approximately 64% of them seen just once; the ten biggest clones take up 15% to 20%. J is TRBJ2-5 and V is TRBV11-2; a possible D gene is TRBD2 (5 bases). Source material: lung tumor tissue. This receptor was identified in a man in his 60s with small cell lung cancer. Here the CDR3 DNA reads TGTACCAGCAGCTTGAGCGTGAGGGCCCGTGTAGAGACCCAGTACTTC. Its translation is CTSSLSVRARVETQYF.